This is a list of T cell receptor beta chains from one sample in a study of shared clonotypes between healthy human individuals. TCRdb's table, derived via immunoSEQ multiplex PCR, lists solely in-frame clones and lacks some. This sample carries fewer than 1.8 million clones, approximately 98.5% of them seen once, and the ten largest clones take roughly 0.35%. The sample consisted of naive CD4+ T cells sorted from blood. The receptors shown here come from a man aged 30 to 39 in good health. Both conserved end residues are part of each CDR3. Each record gives: clone size, J gene, D gene, V gene, CDR3 protein, CDR3 DNA. The D gene is left open where the match is weak. For some rows the clone size is stated as once, few or many, or as a class when expanded; others skip it.

clone_size: NA; j_call: TRBJ2-7; d_call: TRBD2; v_call: TRBV4-1; cdr3_aa: CASSRAGGSGEQYF; cdr3_nt: TGCGCCAGCAGCCGGGCGGGAGGTTCGGGCGAGCAGTACTTC
clone_size: NA; j_call: TRBJ2-2; d_call: TRBD1; v_call: TRBV7-3; cdr3_aa: CASSSGQGNTGELFF; cdr3_nt: TGTGCCAGCAGCTCCGGACAGGGTAACACCGGGGAGCTGTTTTTT
clone_size: NA; j_call: TRBJ2-1; d_call: TRBD2; v_call: TRBV9; cdr3_aa: CASSPSIRLAPGEQFF; cdr3_nt: TGTGCCAGCAGCCCCTCGATTAGACTAGCTCCCGGCGAGCAGTTCTTC
clone_size: NA; j_call: TRBJ2-2; d_call: TRBD2; v_call: TRBV7-2; cdr3_aa: CASSRSGTGELFF; cdr3_nt: TGTGCCAGCAGCCGTAGCGGGACCGGGGAGCTGTTTTTT
clone_size: NA; j_call: TRBJ2-1; d_call: TRBD2; v_call: TRBV9; cdr3_aa: CASSPLLGLAGGNEQFF; cdr3_nt: TGTGCCAGCAGCCCACTCCTGGGACTAGCGGGAGGCAATGAGCAGTTCTTC
clone_size: once; j_call: TRBJ2-7; d_call: NA; v_call: TRBV5-4; cdr3_aa: CASSRGSGSSYEQYF; cdr3_nt: TGTGCCAGCAGCCGTGGTAGCGGATCTAGTTACGAGCAGTACTTC
clone_size: NA; j_call: TRBJ2-1; d_call: NA; v_call: TRBV9; cdr3_aa: CASSKDPGVYNEQFF; cdr3_nt: TGTGCCAGCAGCAAAGATCCAGGGGTCTACAATGAGCAGTTCTTC
clone_size: NA; j_call: TRBJ2-1; d_call: NA; v_call: TRBV28; cdr3_aa: CASSPPGQPQVF; cdr3_nt: TGTGCCAGCAGTCCCCCCGGGCAGCCCCAGGTCTTC
clone_size: NA; j_call: TRBJ1-1; d_call: NA; v_call: TRBV5-1; cdr3_aa: CASSLPFNTEAFF; cdr3_nt: TGCGCCAGCAGCTTACCATTTAACACTGAAGCTTTCTTT
clone_size: NA; j_call: TRBJ1-2; d_call: TRBD1; v_call: TRBV29-1; cdr3_aa: CSVAAGGFRYGYTF; cdr3_nt: TGCAGCGTTGCGGCAGGGGGCTTTAGGTATGGCTACACCTTC
clone_size: once; j_call: TRBJ2-7; d_call: TRBD2; v_call: TRBV2; cdr3_aa: CASSESLAGISEQYF; cdr3_nt: TGTGCCAGCAGTGAGTCGCTAGCGGGAATAAGCGAGCAGTACTTC
clone_size: NA; j_call: TRBJ2-7; d_call: NA; v_call: TRBV25-1; cdr3_aa: CASSGQGLWQYF; cdr3_nt: TGTGCCAGCAGTGGGCAGGGTCTTTGGCAGTACTTC
clone_size: NA; j_call: TRBJ1-2; d_call: NA; v_call: TRBV4-1; cdr3_aa: CASSPRGVGNYGYTF; cdr3_nt: TGCGCCAGCAGCCCCCGGGGTGTCGGAAACTATGGCTACACCTTC
clone_size: NA; j_call: TRBJ1-2; d_call: NA; v_call: TRBV11-2; cdr3_aa: CASSLDNRRDGYTF; cdr3_nt: TGTGCCAGCAGCTTAGATAATCGCAGGGATGGCTACACCTTC
clone_size: NA; j_call: TRBJ2-7; d_call: NA; v_call: TRBV5-4; cdr3_aa: CASSLVRTSEQYF; cdr3_nt: TGTGCCAGCAGCTTGGTTAGGACCTCCGAGCAGTACTTC
clone_size: NA; j_call: TRBJ2-3; d_call: NA; v_call: TRBV5-6; cdr3_aa: CASSAPSQWGPTDTQYF; cdr3_nt: TGTGCCAGCAGCGCCCCGAGCCAGTGGGGTCCGACAGATACGCAGTATTTT
clone_size: NA; j_call: TRBJ2-5; d_call: NA; v_call: TRBV6-6; cdr3_aa: CASSYSGRAQDETQYF; cdr3_nt: TGTGCCAGCAGTTACTCCGGCAGGGCCCAAGATGAGACCCAGTACTTC
clone_size: once; j_call: TRBJ2-3; d_call: NA; v_call: TRBV5-1; cdr3_aa: CASSHAPTDTQYF; cdr3_nt: TGCGCCAGCAGCCACGCGCCCACAGATACGCAGTATTTT
clone_size: NA; j_call: TRBJ1-2; d_call: NA; v_call: TRBV18; cdr3_aa: CASSPRTGTHYGYTF; cdr3_nt: TGTGCCAGCTCACCAAGAACCGGGACGCACTATGGCTACACCTTC
clone_size: NA; j_call: TRBJ1-1; d_call: NA; v_call: TRBV18; cdr3_aa: CASSPLDAHTEAFF; cdr3_nt: TGTGCCAGCTCACCGTTGGATGCGCACACTGAAGCTTTCTTT
clone_size: NA; j_call: TRBJ1-1; d_call: NA; v_call: TRBV28; cdr3_aa: CASLFRGSTEAFF; cdr3_nt: TGTGCCAGCTTATTTCGGGGTTCCACTGAAGCTTTCTTT
clone_size: NA; j_call: TRBJ1-1; d_call: NA; v_call: TRBV28; cdr3_aa: CASSLAGSTEAFF; cdr3_nt: TGTGCCAGCAGTCTAGCAGGGAGTACTGAAGCTTTCTTT
clone_size: NA; j_call: TRBJ1-2; d_call: NA; v_call: TRBV30; cdr3_aa: CAWPSGYGYTF; cdr3_nt: TGTGCCTGGCCCAGCGGCTATGGCTACACCTTC
clone_size: once; j_call: TRBJ2-7; d_call: TRBD2; v_call: TRBV6-5; cdr3_aa: CASRPTSGSSYEQYF; cdr3_nt: TGTGCCAGCAGACCAACTAGCGGGAGCTCCTACGAGCAGTACTTC
clone_size: NA; j_call: TRBJ2-5; d_call: TRBD2; v_call: TRBV7-3; cdr3_aa: CASSLGLAGGLGETQYF; cdr3_nt: TGTGCCAGCAGCCTGGGGCTAGCGGGAGGTTTGGGGGAGACCCAGTACTTC
clone_size: once; j_call: TRBJ1-2; d_call: NA; v_call: TRBV28; cdr3_aa: CASSLRAGLYGYTF; cdr3_nt: TGTGCCAGCAGTTTAAGGGCCGGATTATATGGCTACACCTTC
clone_size: NA; j_call: TRBJ2-7; d_call: TRBD2; v_call: TRBV19; cdr3_aa: CASSGLAGSGEQYF; cdr3_nt: TGTGCCAGTAGCGGACTAGCGGGATCGGGGGAGCAGTACTTC
clone_size: NA; j_call: TRBJ1-4; d_call: NA; v_call: TRBV19; cdr3_aa: CASSATGTSFATNEKLFF; cdr3_nt: TGTGCCAGTAGCGCTACAGGAACTTCCTTTGCAACTAATGAAAAACTGTTTTTT
clone_size: NA; j_call: TRBJ2-3; d_call: TRBD2; v_call: TRBV10-1; cdr3_aa: CASSYSGRISTDTQYF; cdr3_nt: TGCGCCAGCAGCTATAGCGGGAGGATTAGCACAGATACGCAGTATTTT
clone_size: NA; j_call: TRBJ2-7; d_call: NA; v_call: TRBV28; cdr3_aa: CASSIRSGFLGEQYF; cdr3_nt: TGTGCCAGCAGCATTAGGTCAGGCTTCTTGGGCGAGCAGTACTTC
clone_size: once; j_call: TRBJ2-1; d_call: NA; v_call: TRBV7-2; cdr3_aa: CASSLEGREQFF; cdr3_nt: TGTGCCAGCAGCTTAGAGGGACGCGAGCAGTTCTTC
clone_size: NA; j_call: TRBJ2-7; d_call: NA; v_call: TRBV5-8; cdr3_aa: CASSPTQVYEQYF; cdr3_nt: TGTGCCAGCAGCCCCACACAGGTCTACGAGCAGTACTTC
clone_size: NA; j_call: TRBJ2-2; d_call: NA; v_call: TRBV5-1; cdr3_aa: CASSTMNTGELFF; cdr3_nt: TGCGCCAGCAGTACCATGAACACCGGGGAGCTGTTTTTT
clone_size: NA; j_call: TRBJ2-1; d_call: TRBD1; v_call: TRBV5-4; cdr3_aa: CASRQTGGLDNEQFF; cdr3_nt: TGTGCCAGCAGACAGACAGGGGGCCTTGACAATGAGCAGTTCTTC
clone_size: NA; j_call: TRBJ2-5; d_call: TRBD1; v_call: TRBV14; cdr3_aa: CASSRNRGRETQYF; cdr3_nt: TGTGCCAGCAGCCGAAACAGGGGCCGGGAGACCCAGTACTTC
clone_size: NA; j_call: TRBJ2-5; d_call: NA; v_call: TRBV5-1; cdr3_aa: CASSPLTGLQETQYF; cdr3_nt: TGCGCCAGCAGCCCCCTGACAGGCCTCCAAGAGACCCAGTACTTC
clone_size: NA; j_call: TRBJ2-7; d_call: TRBD1; v_call: TRBV5-5; cdr3_aa: CASSLELGRGYEQYF; cdr3_nt: TGTGCCAGCAGCTTGGAACTCGGCAGGGGGTACGAGCAGTACTTC
clone_size: NA; j_call: TRBJ1-2; d_call: NA; v_call: TRBV19; cdr3_aa: CASIEVGANYGYTF; cdr3_nt: TGTGCCAGTATTGAGGTCGGAGCTAACTATGGCTACACCTTC
clone_size: NA; j_call: TRBJ1-2; d_call: NA; v_call: TRBV7-2; cdr3_aa: CASSRGGYGYTF; cdr3_nt: TGTGCCAGCAGCCGAGGGGGCTATGGCTACACCTTC
clone_size: once; j_call: TRBJ2-1; d_call: TRBD2; v_call: TRBV5-4; cdr3_aa: CASSWRTSGNNEQFF; cdr3_nt: TGTGCCAGCAGCTGGAGGACTAGCGGGAACAATGAGCAGTTCTTC
clone_size: NA; j_call: TRBJ1-2; d_call: NA; v_call: TRBV7-2; cdr3_aa: CASSYYRYGYTF; cdr3_nt: TGTGCCAGCAGCTATTATCGCTATGGCTACACCTTC
clone_size: NA; j_call: TRBJ2-1; d_call: TRBD1; v_call: TRBV5-5; cdr3_aa: CASSLGQGAYNEQFF; cdr3_nt: TGTGCCAGCAGCCTCGGACAGGGGGCGTATAATGAGCAGTTCTTC
clone_size: once; j_call: TRBJ2-2; d_call: NA; v_call: TRBV5-1; cdr3_aa: CASSFDRRLNTGELFF; cdr3_nt: TGCGCCAGCAGCTTTGACCGGAGGCTAAACACCGGGGAGCTGTTTTTT
clone_size: NA; j_call: TRBJ1-3; d_call: NA; v_call: TRBV10-1; cdr3_aa: CASSEAGAGGNTIYF; cdr3_nt: TGCGCCAGCAGTGAAGCAGGGGCTGGTGGAAACACCATATATTTT
clone_size: NA; j_call: TRBJ1-3; d_call: TRBD1; v_call: TRBV18; cdr3_aa: CASSQQGAVRNTIYF; cdr3_nt: TGTGCCAGCTCACAGCAGGGGGCCGTCAGAAACACCATATATTTT
clone_size: NA; j_call: TRBJ1-1; d_call: TRBD1; v_call: TRBV30; cdr3_aa: CAWDPGTVTEAFF; cdr3_nt: TGTGCCTGGGATCCAGGGACAGTCACTGAAGCTTTCTTT
clone_size: NA; j_call: TRBJ2-7; d_call: NA; v_call: TRBV5-1; cdr3_aa: CASSLEGGRYYEQYF; cdr3_nt: TGCGCCAGCAGCTTGGAGGGCGGGCGCTACTACGAGCAGTACTTC
clone_size: NA; j_call: TRBJ2-7; d_call: NA; v_call: TRBV5-1; cdr3_aa: CASSRSSGTRYEQYF; cdr3_nt: TGCGCCAGCAGCCGGAGTAGCGGAACCCGCTACGAGCAGTACTTC